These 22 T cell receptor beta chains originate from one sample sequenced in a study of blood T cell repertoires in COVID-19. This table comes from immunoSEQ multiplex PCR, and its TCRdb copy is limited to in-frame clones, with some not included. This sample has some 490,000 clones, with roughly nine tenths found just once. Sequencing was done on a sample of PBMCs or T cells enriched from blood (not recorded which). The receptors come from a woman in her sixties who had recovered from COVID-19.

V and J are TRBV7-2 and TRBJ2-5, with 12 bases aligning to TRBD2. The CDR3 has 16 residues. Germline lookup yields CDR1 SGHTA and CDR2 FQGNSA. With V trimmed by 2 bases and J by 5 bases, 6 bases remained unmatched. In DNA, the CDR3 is TGTGCCAGCAGCTTAAGGGCTAGCGGGGGGGCGGAGACCCAGTACTTC. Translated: CASSLRASGGAETQYF.

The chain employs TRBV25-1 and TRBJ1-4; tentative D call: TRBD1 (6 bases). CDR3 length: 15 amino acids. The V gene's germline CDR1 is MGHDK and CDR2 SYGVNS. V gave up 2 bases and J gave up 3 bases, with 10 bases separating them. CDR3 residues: CASSESGGSNEKLFF. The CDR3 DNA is TGTGCCAGCAGTGAAAGTGGGGGCTCTAATGAAAAACTGTTTTTT.

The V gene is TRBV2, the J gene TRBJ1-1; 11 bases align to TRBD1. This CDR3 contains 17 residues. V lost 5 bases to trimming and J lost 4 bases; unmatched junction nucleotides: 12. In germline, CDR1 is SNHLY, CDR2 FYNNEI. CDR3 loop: CASSTQGGGTGGTEAFF. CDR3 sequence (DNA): TGTGCCAGCAGTACCCAAGGGGGAGGGACAGGGGGCACTGAAGCTTTCTTT.

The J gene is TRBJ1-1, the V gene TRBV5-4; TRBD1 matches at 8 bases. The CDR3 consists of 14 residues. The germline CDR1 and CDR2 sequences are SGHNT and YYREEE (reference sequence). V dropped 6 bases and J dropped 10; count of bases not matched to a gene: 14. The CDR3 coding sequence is TGTGCCAGCACGCCAGGGGGCTCGAGGTTGGGAGCTTTCTTT. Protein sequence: CASTPGGSRLGAFF. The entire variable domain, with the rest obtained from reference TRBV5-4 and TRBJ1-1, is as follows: ETGVTQSPTHLIKTRGQQVTLRCSSQSGHNTVSWYQQALGQGPQFIFQYYREEENGRGNFPPRFSGLQFPNYSSELNVNALELDDSALYLCASTPGGSRLGAFFGQGTRLTVV.

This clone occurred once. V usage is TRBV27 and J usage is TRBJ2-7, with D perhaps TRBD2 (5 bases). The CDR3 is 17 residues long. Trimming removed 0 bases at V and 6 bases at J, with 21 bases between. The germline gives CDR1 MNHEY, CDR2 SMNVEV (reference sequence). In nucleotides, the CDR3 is TGTGCCAGCAGTTTATCCGTGGCCGCGTCCAACCGGGGCGAGCAGTACTTC. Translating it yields CASSLSVAASNRGEQYF.

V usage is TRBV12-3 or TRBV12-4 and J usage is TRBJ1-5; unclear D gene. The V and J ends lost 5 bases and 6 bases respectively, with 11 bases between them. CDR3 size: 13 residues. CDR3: CASSLDKTQPQHF. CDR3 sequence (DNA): TGTGCCAGCAGTCTCGACAAGACTCAGCCCCAGCATTTT.

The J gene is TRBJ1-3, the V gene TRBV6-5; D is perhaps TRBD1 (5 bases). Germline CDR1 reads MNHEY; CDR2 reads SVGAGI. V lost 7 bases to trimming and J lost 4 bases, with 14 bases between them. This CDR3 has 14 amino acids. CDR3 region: CASTLGGWGNTIYF. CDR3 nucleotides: TGTGCCAGCACCTTGGGGGGATGGGGAAACACCATATATTTT.

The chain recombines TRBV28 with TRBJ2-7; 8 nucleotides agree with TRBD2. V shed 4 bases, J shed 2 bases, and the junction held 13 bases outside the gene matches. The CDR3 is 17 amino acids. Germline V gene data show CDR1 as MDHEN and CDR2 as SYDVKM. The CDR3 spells CASSSGGRGTLAYEQYV. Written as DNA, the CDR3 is TGTGCCAGCAGTTCGGGGGGGCGGGGAACACTCGCCTACGAGCAGTACGTC.

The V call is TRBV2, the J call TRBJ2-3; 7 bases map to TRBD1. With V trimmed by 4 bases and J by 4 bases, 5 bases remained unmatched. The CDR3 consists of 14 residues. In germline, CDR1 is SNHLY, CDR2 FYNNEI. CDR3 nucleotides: TGTGCCAGCAGTGTACAGGGGACAGCAGATACGCAGTATTTT. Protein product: CASSVQGTADTQYF.

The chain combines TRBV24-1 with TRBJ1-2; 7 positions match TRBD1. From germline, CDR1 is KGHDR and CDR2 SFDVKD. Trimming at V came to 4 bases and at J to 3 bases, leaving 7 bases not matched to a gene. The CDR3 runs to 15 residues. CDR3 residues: CATSETGTAYYGYTF. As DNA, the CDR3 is TGTGCCACCAGTGAGACCGGGACAGCCTACTATGGCTACACCTTC.

The CDR3 spells CASGRDYNSPLHF. The CDR3 DNA reads TGTGCCAGCGGCCGGGACTATAATTCACCCCTCCACTTT. The rearrangement uses TRBV27 and TRBJ1-6; D gene uncertain. The V and J ends lost 8 bases and 3 bases respectively, with 8 bases between them. This CDR3 is 13 amino acids long. Germline CDR1 MNHEY, CDR2 SMNVEV (reference sequence).

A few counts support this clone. The CDR3 DNA sequence: TGCGCCAGCAGCATGGGGCACAATCAGCCCCAGCATTTT. The encoded protein is CASSMGHNQPQHF. This chain uses TRBV10-2 with TRBJ1-5; possible D gene TRBD1, 5 bases. V lost 6 bases to trimming and J lost 3 bases, with 9 bases between them. CDR1 WSHSY and CDR2 SAAADI come from the germline V gene. The CDR3 covers 13 residues.

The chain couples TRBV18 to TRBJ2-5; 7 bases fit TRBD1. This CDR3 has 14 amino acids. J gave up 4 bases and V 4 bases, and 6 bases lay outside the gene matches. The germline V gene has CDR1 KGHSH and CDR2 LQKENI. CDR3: CASSLTGDVETQYF. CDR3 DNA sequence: TGTGCCAGCTCACTTACAGGGGATGTAGAGACCCAGTACTTC.

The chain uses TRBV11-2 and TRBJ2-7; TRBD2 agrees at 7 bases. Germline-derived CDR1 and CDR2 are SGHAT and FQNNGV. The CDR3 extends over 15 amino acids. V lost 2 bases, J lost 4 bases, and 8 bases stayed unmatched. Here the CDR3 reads CASSLMSGKGYEQYV. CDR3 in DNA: TGTGCCAGCAGCTTAATGAGCGGGAAGGGGTACGAGCAGTACGTC.

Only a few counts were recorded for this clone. The CDR3 DNA is TGTGCCACCAGCAGAGGCGGGACTAGCGCCGCAGATACGCAGTATTTT. Protein: CATSRGGTSAADTQYF. The chain links TRBV15 to TRBJ2-3, with 10 bases matching TRBD2. Germline CDR1 is LNHNV and CDR2 is YYDKDF (reference sequence). CDR3 length equals 16 residues. Losses at the gene ends were 1 base for V and 4 bases for J; bases not matched to a gene: 5.

Written as DNA, the CDR3 is TGTGCCAGCAGTCTGACAGTCTCTGGAAACACCATATATTTT. Translated, it gives CASSLTVSGNTIYF. This chain connects TRBV27 to TRBJ1-3; D perhaps matches TRBD1 (5 bases). Germline CDR1 and CDR2: MNHEY and SMNVEV (reference sequence). V was trimmed by 5 bases and J by 0 bases, leaving 8 bases between them. CDR3 length equals 14 residues.

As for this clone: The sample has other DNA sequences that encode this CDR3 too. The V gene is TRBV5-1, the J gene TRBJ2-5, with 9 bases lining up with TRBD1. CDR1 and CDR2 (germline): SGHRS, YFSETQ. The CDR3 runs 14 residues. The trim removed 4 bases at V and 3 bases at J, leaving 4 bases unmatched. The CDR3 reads CASSPRTGEETQYF. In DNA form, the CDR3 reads TGCGCCAGCAGCCCCCGGACAGGGGAAGAGACCCAGTACTTC.

CDR3 nucleotides: TGTGCCAGCAGCTTGGCCGGGACAGGGATTCAGCCCCAGCATTTT. It is translated as CASSLAGTGIQPQHF. V gene TRBV5-5 combines with J gene TRBJ1-5; 9 bases agree with TRBD1. The CDR3 is made up of 15 amino acids. V shed 0 bases, J shed 6 bases, and the junction held 4 bases outside the gene matches. Germline loops: CDR1 SGHKS, CDR2 YYEKEE (reference sequence).

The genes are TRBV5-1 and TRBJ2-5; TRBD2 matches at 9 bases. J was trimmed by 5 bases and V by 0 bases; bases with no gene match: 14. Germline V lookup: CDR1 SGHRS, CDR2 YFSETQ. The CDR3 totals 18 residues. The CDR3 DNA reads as TGCGCCAGCAGCTTGGCTGGGCGCGGGGGGGCTTGGGAGGAGACCCAGTACTTC. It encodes CASSLAGRGGAWEETQYF.

The CDR3 protein is CASSPVAGGPGEQFF. CDR3 sequence (DNA): TGTGCCAGCAGTCCTGTTGCGGGGGGGCCGGGAGAGCAGTTCTTC. This sequence joins TRBV2 and TRBJ2-1; TRBD2 matches at 9 bases. The CDR3 is made up of 15 amino acids. Germline V gene lookup returns CDR1 SNHLY and CDR2 FYNNEI. V lost 5 bases and J lost 10; bases outside the gene matches: 12.

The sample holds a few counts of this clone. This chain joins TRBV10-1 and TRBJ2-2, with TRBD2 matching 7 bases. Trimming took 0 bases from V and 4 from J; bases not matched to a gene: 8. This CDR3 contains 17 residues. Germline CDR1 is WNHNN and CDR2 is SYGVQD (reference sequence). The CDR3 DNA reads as TGCGCCAGCAGTGAGTCGGCGAGGGAGGGAGGCACCGGGGAGCTGTTTTTT. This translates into CASSESAREGGTGELFF.

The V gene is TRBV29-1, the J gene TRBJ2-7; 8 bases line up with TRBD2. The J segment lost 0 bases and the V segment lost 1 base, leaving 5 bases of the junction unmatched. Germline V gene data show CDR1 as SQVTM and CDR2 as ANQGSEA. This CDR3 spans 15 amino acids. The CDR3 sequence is CSVEGGLADSYEQYF. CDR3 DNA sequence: TGCAGCGTTGAAGGTGGACTAGCAGACTCCTACGAGCAGTACTTC.